The rows below give T cell receptor beta chains drawn from one sample of a study of response to subunit inactivated influenza vaccine. TCRdb re-derived calls from the RT-PCR reads in MiXCR, one entry per CDR3 protein. The repertoire holds about 310,000 distinct CDR3 sequences, roughly a fifth seen once, with 9.5% to 13% in the top ten. Sequenced here: PBMCs from blood, sampled approximately 20 months after vaccination. These receptors were collected from a man aged 45-69 years who received an inactivated influenza vaccine. Each CDR3 is given without its conserved first and last residue. A D gene is named only where the DNA matches it firmly.

v_call	d_call	j_call	cdr3_aa
TRBV20-1	TRBD1	TRBJ2-1	SARDGHRGLPSNEQF
TRBV20-1	TRBD1	TRBJ2-3	SAEPLLSSPGGQGDTQY
TRBV12-3/TRBV12-4	TRBD1	TRBJ1-1	ASSPHWTGGEIGTEAF
TRBV12-3/TRBV12-4	TRBD1	TRBJ1-1	ASSPRQGRRTEAF
TRBV5-6	TRBD1	TRBJ1-2	ASTRGDYGYT
TRBV6-2/TRBV6-3	TRBD1	TRBJ1-2	ASSRDRDRYGYT
TRBV18	NA	TRBJ1-5	ASSPNNQPQH
TRBV5-1	TRBD1	TRBJ1-2	ASSLADGTRDREYYGYT
TRBV6-2/TRBV6-3	TRBD2	TRBJ2-1	ASSYPAGVNEQF
TRBV7-2	NA	TRBJ2-1	ASSLSGNPSYNEQF
TRBV14	NA	TRBJ2-3	ASSRTPHSTDTQY
TRBV29-1	NA	TRBJ1-5	SVVIGGRNNQPQH
TRBV19	TRBD1	TRBJ1-1	ASSNRQGGGPEAF
TRBV29-1	TRBD1	TRBJ1-2	SVEDPGQGASNYGYT
TRBV7-2	TRBD1	TRBJ1-2	ASSLDFWTGNDGYT
TRBV4-1	NA	TRBJ1-4	ASSQDRVEGEKLF
TRBV7-8	TRBD2	TRBJ2-3	ASSLETSGSSTDTQY
TRBV7-8	TRBD1	TRBJ1-1	ASSITDRAEAF
TRBV20-1	NA	TRBJ2-7	SARNATARWYDEQY
TRBV20-1	NA	TRBJ2-2	SASSAGAKENTGELF
TRBV6-5	NA	TRBJ2-5	ASSSRGFGQETQY
TRBV29-1	TRBD1	TRBJ1-2	SVDAGTAVGYGYT
TRBV6-5	NA	TRBJ1-5	ASSYSGGYGSNQPQH
TRBV5-1	NA	TRBJ1-2	ASSLEGLNGYT
TRBV7-8	NA	TRBJ1-5	ASSLVAQSNQPQH
TRBV11-2	NA	TRBJ1-3	ASSLGAAKHGNTIY
TRBV5-1	NA	TRBJ2-5	ASSPGGVLETQY
TRBV12-3/TRBV12-4	NA	TRBJ2-5	ASSFYSQETQY
TRBV4-2	TRBD1	TRBJ1-2	ASSQIRPSTGGGYT
TRBV15	NA	TRBJ2-5	ATSRDVGRDETQY
TRBV6-1	TRBD1	TRBJ1-2	ASSDLPGTVPSGYT
TRBV3-1	TRBD2	TRBJ2-5	ASSRVLLAGEAETQY
TRBV29-1	NA	TRBJ2-7	SVERSYEQY
TRBV2	NA	TRBJ2-1	ASSEARAVSYNEQF
TRBV6-1	TRBD1	TRBJ1-6	ASRRDRVKGNSPLH
TRBV9	NA	TRBJ1-2	ASSVGRGPYGYT
TRBV28	NA	TRBJ1-5	ASSLLQISNQPQH
TRBV25-1	TRBD2	TRBJ2-1	ASITPGGSSSEQF
TRBV4-3	TRBD2	TRBJ2-2	ASSLAGMNTGELF